Sequencing of this T cell receptor beta chain was carried out in a study of cytomegalovirus exposure and HLA in healthy donors. Study at large: When 350 to 500 donors were genotyped, roughly 82% of them were found to fall in the Caucasian-associated ancestry cluster.

About this clone: Its antigen is not identified.

Trimming took 5 bases from V and 8 from J; bases not matched to a gene: 5. The CDR3 has 15 amino acids. The V gene's germline CDR1 is SGHTA and CDR2 FQGNSA. The PCR made use of 60 Vbeta and 13 Jbeta primers. Profiling relied on immunoSEQ multiplex PCR, and the TCRdb table lists in-frame clones only, not all of them. The sample holds fewer than 200,000 clones, 75% to 80% seen once. General study points: A later analysis reported that several of the most significant clusters appeared to be linked to common viral pathogens, among them Epstein-Barr virus. Usually a TCR sequence was rare, but some public TCRs were found in many donors.

The chain links TRBV7-2 to TRBJ1-6; TRBD1 matches 11 bases. The sequenced sample consisted of PBMCs. The source is a woman aged 40 to 50 in good health and CMV-seropositive. CDR3 sequence: CASSRMGQGDSPLHF. DNA for the CDR3: TGTGCCAGCAGCAGGATGGGACAGGGGGATTCACCCCTCCACTTT.